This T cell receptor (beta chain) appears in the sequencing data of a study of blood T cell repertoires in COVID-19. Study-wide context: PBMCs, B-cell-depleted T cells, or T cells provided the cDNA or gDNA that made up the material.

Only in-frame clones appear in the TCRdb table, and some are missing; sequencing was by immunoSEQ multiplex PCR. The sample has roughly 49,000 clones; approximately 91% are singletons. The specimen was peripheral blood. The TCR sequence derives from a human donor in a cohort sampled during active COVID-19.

The CDR3 spells CASSPLNYGYTF. The CDR3 coding sequence is TGTGCCAGCAGCCCCTTGAACTATGGCTACACCTTC. The chain has TRBV7-9 and TRBJ1-2; D is unclear. The CDR3 contains 12 residues. CDR1 is SEHNR, CDR2 FQNEAQ, per germline (reference sequence). Deletions cut 5 bases from V and 2 bases from J, with 6 bases between.